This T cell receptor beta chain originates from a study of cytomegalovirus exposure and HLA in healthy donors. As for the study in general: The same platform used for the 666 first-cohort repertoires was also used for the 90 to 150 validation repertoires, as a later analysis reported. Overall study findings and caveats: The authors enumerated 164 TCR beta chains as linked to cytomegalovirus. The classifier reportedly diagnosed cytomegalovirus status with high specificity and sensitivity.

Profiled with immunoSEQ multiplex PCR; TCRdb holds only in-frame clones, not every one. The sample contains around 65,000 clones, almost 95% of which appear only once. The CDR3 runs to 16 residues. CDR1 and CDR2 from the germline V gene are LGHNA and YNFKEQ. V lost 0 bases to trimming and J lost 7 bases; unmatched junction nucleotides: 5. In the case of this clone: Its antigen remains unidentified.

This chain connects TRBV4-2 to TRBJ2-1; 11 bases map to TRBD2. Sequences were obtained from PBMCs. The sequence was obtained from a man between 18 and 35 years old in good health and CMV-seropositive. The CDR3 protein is CASSQDPASGRNEQFF. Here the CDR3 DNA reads TGTGCCAGCAGCCAAGATCCGGCTAGCGGGAGGAATGAGCAGTTCTTC.